The clone carrying this T cell receptor (beta chain) was detected many times. Its target is unknown. The sample originates from a study of radiation and T cells in renal cell carcinoma. Across the study: Nephrectomy followed 15 Gy stereotactic body radiation by 4 weeks. Findings and caveats of the study: Top tumor clonotypes rose in blood 2 weeks post-radiation, then contracted.

Time point defined: baseline pretreatment blood. Treatment specified: 15 Gy SBRT to primary tumor, nephrectomy 4 weeks later. After SBRT, blood was collected at 2 and 4 weeks, plus baseline. The patient's renal cell carcinoma had clear cell pathology. The CDR3 has 16 residues. Germline V gene lookup returns CDR1 SNHLY and CDR2 FYNNEI. The V gene end was trimmed by 8 bases and the J gene end by 7 bases; junction bases not matched to a gene: 14. Assay: immunoSEQ multiplex PCR; the TCRdb copy retains only in-frame clones and omits some. This sample has 45,000 to 65,000 clones; over 70% occur once, and the top ten carry approximately 6.8%.

Here the sequenced sample was blood, taken from a patient whose treatment included radiotherapy and nephrectomy. The TCR was taken from a man aged 55 to 70 with renal cell carcinoma. This chain joins TRBV2 and TRBJ2-3, with 11 positions matching TRBD2. CDR3 protein: CASAFSLAGEGNTQYF. The CDR3 DNA reads as TGTGCCAGCGCCTTCTCACTAGCGGGAGAGGGGAATACGCAGTATTTT.